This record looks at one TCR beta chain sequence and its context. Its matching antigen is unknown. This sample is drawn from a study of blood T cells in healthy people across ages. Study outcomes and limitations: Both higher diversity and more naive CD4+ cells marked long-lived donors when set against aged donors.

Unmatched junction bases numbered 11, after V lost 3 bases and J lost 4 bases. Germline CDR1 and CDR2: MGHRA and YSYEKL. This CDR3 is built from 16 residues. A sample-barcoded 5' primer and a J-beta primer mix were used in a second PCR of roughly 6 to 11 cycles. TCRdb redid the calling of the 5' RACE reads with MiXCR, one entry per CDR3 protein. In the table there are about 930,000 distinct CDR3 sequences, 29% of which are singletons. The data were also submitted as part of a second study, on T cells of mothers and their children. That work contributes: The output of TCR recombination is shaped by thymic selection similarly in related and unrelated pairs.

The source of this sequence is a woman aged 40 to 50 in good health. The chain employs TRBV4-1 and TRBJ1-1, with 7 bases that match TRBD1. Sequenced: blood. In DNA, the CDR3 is TGCGCCAGCAGCCATCCAGGGGCAGGGGGTTTCACTGAAGCTTTCTTT. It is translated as CASSHPGAGGFTEAFF.